This TCR beta chain was recovered during a study of blood T cell repertoires in COVID-19 (dated by TCRdb to about 2020). Regarding the complete study: Collaborator samples came from the United States, Italy and Spain and covered acute and convalescent phases of COVID-19. The material from the prospective study consisted of cDNA or gDNA derived from T cells, B-cell-depleted T cells, or PBMCs. Subjects who had been exposed to COVID-19, were actively infected with it, or had recovered from it provided the deeply sampled blood TCRbeta repertoires that made up the dataset. The repertoires were released in a freely available public database intended as a resource for research on the immune response to SARS-CoV-2. Samples were obtained from the ongoing ImmuneRACE study (first 160 participants) and from over a thousand subjects provided by 6 global collaborators. Sample metadata almost always included a de-identified subject ID, COVID-19 status, age in years and sex. Where available, HLA class I and class II types were taken from metadata supplied by the sample provider and were not determined by assay-based typing. What the study reported, not specific to this receptor: How much clinical and demographic metadata was included differed by source and by participant, and the metadata was provided uncurated.

V is pared back by 3 bases and J by 2 bases, with 2 bases lying between the germline termini. From its cysteine to its phenylalanine, the CDR3 spans 11 amino acids. Only the CDR3 portion is preserved as DNA: 33 bases, with reading frame beginning at the first base. The germline V gene specifies SNHLY as CDR1 and FYNNEI as CDR2. TCRbeta CDR3 regions were amplified from genomic DNA by means of the immunoSEQ Assay, a bias-controlled multiplex PCR. Per the authors' processing: Within the assay, amplification of reference gene primers was used to estimate how many nucleated cells each sample contained. To quantify the absolute abundance of each unique TCRbeta CDR3 rearrangement, sequence reads were collapsed and filtered. For each sample, productive Simpson clonality was calculated as the square root of Simpson's diversity index across productive rearrangements. TCRdb carries this immuneACCESS record with in-frame sequences only. Its versions omit some clonotypes, under half of them owing to an unresolved V gene in the studies checked, with the rest unexplained. D and trimming come from the DNA, and the V and J calls and clone size come from that table. This sample is represented by some 100,000 clones; around 88% of them were singletons. The biggest ten clones account for under 5.5% of the sample.

Comments on this clone: It lacks a known antigen. No base quality values were provided; no much bigger clone lies one nucleotide off.

Each collaborating institution followed its own protocols to collect whole blood in K2EDTA tubes. For TCRbeta analysis, collaborators shipped samples as frozen whole blood, isolated PBMCs, or DNA extracted from either of those sample types. Specimen: peripheral blood. The TCR comes from a human donor in a cohort sampled during active COVID-19. The chain was built from TRBV2 and TRBJ2-7; the D gene cannot be named for sure. This receptor has the CDR3 CASSDTYEQYF. The nucleotide sequence is TGTGCCAGCAGTGACACCTACGAGCAGTACTTC.